This T cell receptor (beta chain) emerged from a study of T cells expressing NK-cell markers. Concerning this clonotype: Its antigen remains unidentified.

Study outcomes and limitations: Nothing established the HCMV specificity of expanded NKG2C+ T cell clones.

Following a re-call of the 5' RACE reads, TCRdb has one entry per CDR3 protein and lacks DNA. Its table lists hundreds of thousands of distinct CDR3 sequences. The sequence was obtained from a woman aged 18-70 years in good health. The specimen sequenced was blood T cells: a sorted CD56 or NKG2C T cell subset, CD4+ or CD8+ T cells, or bulk PBMC T cells (not recorded which).

The CDR3 sequence is CASSSQPGQGYEQYF. The chain combines TRBV7-2 with TRBJ2-7; TCRdb proposes TRBD1, but this gene call is untestable without DNA. The V gene's germline CDR1 is SGHTA and CDR2 FQGNSA. The CDR3 loop spans 15 amino acids.